Given below is one T cell receptor (beta chain) in context. Its specificity is unknown. The ends lost 4 bases at V and 6 bases at J; junction bases unmatched: 3. Germline values: CDR1 SGDLS, CDR2 YYNGEE. The CDR3 length is 13 residues. These data originate in a study of T cell responses to AZD1222 COVID-19 vaccine. As for the study in general: Investigators merged groups given second doses at roughly 4 or roughly 12 weeks.

Study-wide points: Clonal diversity was possibly underestimated, and the donors were mostly white British, with more females. Only a handful of individuals given AZD1222 were seropositive at baseline. In all cases, repertoires were sampled only after the peak T cell response.

Data came from immunoSEQ multiplex PCR; TCRdb stores just in-frame clones and leaves some out. The sample includes approximately 190,000 clones, approximately 91% of them seen just once. This receptor was taken from an adult in good health. Source: peripheral blood, taken on day 0 of AZD1222 vaccination. The chain links TRBV9 to TRBJ2-1, with 8 bases identical to TRBD1. For the CDR3, the DNA is TGTGCCAGCAGCTCCAGGGGGCCCAATGAGCAGTTCTTC. This codes for CASSSRGPNEQFF.